These T cell receptor beta chains were read from a single sample in a study of prognosis after radiotherapy for stage I lung cancer. TCRdb re-derived calls from the multiplex PCR reads in MiXCR, one entry per CDR3 protein. The table has almost 40,000 distinct CDR3 sequences, approximately 25% seen once; the top ten hold about 25%. This material consisted of PBMCs, taken before or after stereotactic body radiation therapy (not recorded which). These receptors were collected from a donor over 45 with non-small cell lung cancer. The CDR3 runs from the conserved cysteine through the conserved F or W. D genes are given only for firm matches.

j_gene | v_gene | d_gene | CDR3aa
TRBJ1-1 | TRBV6-2/TRBV6-3 | NA | CASSPLVVEAFF
TRBJ1-2 | TRBV5-5 | TRBD1 | CASKIDRAVTNYGYTF
TRBJ1-3 | TRBV6-5 | NA | CASSYSNTIYF
TRBJ2-5 | TRBV6-9 | NA | CASSWRRGGRHQETQYF
TRBJ2-7 | TRBV5-1 | TRBD2 | CASSFSASGDEQYF
TRBJ1-3 | TRBV6-1 | NA | CASSDGADSGNTIYF
TRBJ2-2 | TRBV5-6 | NA | CASSSPSFDTGELFF
TRBJ2-7 | TRBV7-8 | TRBD1 | CASSRGQGVSEQYF
TRBJ1-3 | TRBV10-3 | NA | CAISPKQGPGNTIYF
TRBJ2-1 | TRBV28 | TRBD2 | CASSASGRAEQFF
TRBJ1-1 | TRBV20-1 | NA | CSASGGTEAFF
TRBJ1-2 | TRBV12-3/TRBV12-4 | NA | CASSPRLGGYTF
TRBJ2-7 | TRBV29-1 | TRBD1 | CSEELGPGTVGALVYEQYF
TRBJ1-2 | TRBV5-1 | NA | CASSPGGLSVYGYTF
TRBJ2-5 | TRBV3-1 | NA | CASSQRQETQYF
TRBJ2-1 | TRBV6-1 | NA | CASSRERHSYNEQFF
TRBJ2-6 | TRBV19 | NA | CASNPISGANVLTF
TRBJ1-5 | TRBV4-1 | NA | CASSQVGKTGQHF
TRBJ1-2 | TRBV2 | NA | CASIRTRDYGYTF
TRBJ1-1 | TRBV7-9 | TRBD1 | CASSLIGGKNTEAFF
TRBJ2-5 | TRBV28 | TRBD2 | CASSTPGLAGQETQYF
TRBJ1-1 | TRBV5-1 | NA | CASSPGGRTNTEAFF
TRBJ2-3 | TRBV6-1 | NA | CASSRTITASNTQYF
TRBJ2-1 | TRBV5-1 | NA | CASSLPGLPFLANEQFF
TRBJ2-2 | TRBV30 | NA | CAWSGRGGAGELFF
TRBJ1-2 | TRBV2 | TRBD1 | CASNEGAVGYTF
TRBJ1-5 | TRBV12-3/TRBV12-4 | NA | CASNIGRSSNQPQHF
TRBJ2-1 | TRBV11-2 | NA | CASSLEWDNEQFF
TRBJ2-1 | TRBV7-9 | NA | CASRPSSIRQFF
TRBJ2-2 | TRBV5-6 | NA | CASSLEENTGELFF
TRBJ2-7 | TRBV19 | NA | CASSIALRASSYEQYF
TRBJ2-2 | TRBV3-1 | NA | CASSQEFGGSHTGELFF
TRBJ2-7 | TRBV5-1 | TRBD1 | CASSLDPDRGREQYF
TRBJ2-5 | TRBV4-1 | TRBD2 | CASSRDSGGLTETQYF
TRBJ2-5 | TRBV20-1 | TRBD2 | CSARSTSFRETQYF
TRBJ1-2 | TRBV4-1 | NA | CASSQDGALANYGYTF
TRBJ2-7 | TRBV27 | NA | CASSLRVFGEQYF
TRBJ1-3 | TRBV5-1 | NA | CASSLRLGASGNTIYF
TRBJ1-2 | TRBV6-9 | NA | CASSSQGGVGYTF
TRBJ1-1 | TRBV24-1 | NA | CATSAFNRPENAFF
TRBJ2-1 | TRBV6-1 | TRBD2 | CASSTSGASYNEQFF
TRBJ2-7 | TRBV27 | TRBD1 | CASSFKGQESYEQYF
TRBJ1-2 | TRBV20-1 | NA | CSGFGPNYGYTF
TRBJ1-2 | TRBV20-1 | NA | CSAAWSGTGGGYTF
TRBJ2-3 | TRBV7-3 | NA | CASSSTDTQYF
TRBJ2-7 | TRBV6-2/TRBV6-3 | NA | CASLDNVGSGYEQYF
TRBJ2-1 | TRBV5-6 | NA | CASSLGGASSYNEQFF
TRBJ1-5 | TRBV24-1 | NA | CATSDSETGTGPQHF
TRBJ2-4 | TRBV3-1 | NA | CASSQGGSHADF
TRBJ2-1 | TRBV7-2 | TRBD2 | CASSLAPSGTSYNEQFF
TRBJ1-5 | TRBV5-1 | NA | CASSGGGFNQPQHF
TRBJ2-1 | TRBV15 | TRBD2 | CATSPPGLAGNEQFF
TRBJ2-5 | TRBV18 | TRBD2 | CASSPPGLAGNPGKTQYF
TRBJ2-7 | TRBV20-1 | NA | CSAYSGMTPYEQYF
TRBJ1-2 | TRBV7-9 | NA | CASSLDYYGYTF
TRBJ2-1 | TRBV7-2 | TRBD1 | CASSLAEDRGRWNEQFF
TRBJ1-1 | TRBV3-1 | NA | CASSQGTYTEAFF